The entry below gives a single T cell receptor (beta chain) sequence along with its context. This specimen comes from a study of cytomegalovirus exposure and HLA in healthy donors. The CDR3 is 14 residues long. From germline, CDR1 is MNHNY and CDR2 SVGAGI (reference sequence). The V segment lost 4 bases and the J segment 5 bases; nucleotides outside the gene matches: 5. The PCR contained 60 Vbeta and 13 Jbeta primers. The repertoire was sequenced with immunoSEQ multiplex PCR; TCRdb's copy has only in-frame clones and lacks some. The sample contains some 77,000 clones, 79% of which appear only once. Sequenced material: PBMCs. The V and J genes are TRBV6-6 and TRBJ1-5, with 7 bases that match TRBD1. The receptor comes from a man in his thirties or forties in good health and CMV-seronegative. CDR3 sequence (DNA): TGTGCCAGCAGTTTACAGGGGACTCATCAGCCCCAGCATTTT. The encoded protein is CASSLQGTHQPQHF.